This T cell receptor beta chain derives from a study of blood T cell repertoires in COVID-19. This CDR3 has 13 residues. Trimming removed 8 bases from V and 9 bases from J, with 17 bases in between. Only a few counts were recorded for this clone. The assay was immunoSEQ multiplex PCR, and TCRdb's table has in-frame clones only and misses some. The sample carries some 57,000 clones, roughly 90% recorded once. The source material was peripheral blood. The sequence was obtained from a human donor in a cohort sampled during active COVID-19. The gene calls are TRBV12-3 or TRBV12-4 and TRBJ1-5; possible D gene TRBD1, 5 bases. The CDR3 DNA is TGTGCCAGCGGCGACAGTCCGAAGGGGCCCCAGCATTTT. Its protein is CASGDSPKGPQHF.